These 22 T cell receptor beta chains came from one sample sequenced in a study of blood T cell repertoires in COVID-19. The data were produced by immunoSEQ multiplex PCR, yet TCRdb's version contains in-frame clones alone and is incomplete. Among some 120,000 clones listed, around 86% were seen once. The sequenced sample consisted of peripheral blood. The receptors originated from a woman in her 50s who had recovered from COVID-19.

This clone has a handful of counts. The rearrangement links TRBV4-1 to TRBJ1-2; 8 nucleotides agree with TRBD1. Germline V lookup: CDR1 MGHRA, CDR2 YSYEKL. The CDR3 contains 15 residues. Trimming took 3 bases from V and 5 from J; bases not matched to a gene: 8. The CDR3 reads CASSQPGQGLYGYTF. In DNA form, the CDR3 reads TGCGCCAGCAGCCAGCCTGGACAGGGTCTTTATGGCTACACCTTC.

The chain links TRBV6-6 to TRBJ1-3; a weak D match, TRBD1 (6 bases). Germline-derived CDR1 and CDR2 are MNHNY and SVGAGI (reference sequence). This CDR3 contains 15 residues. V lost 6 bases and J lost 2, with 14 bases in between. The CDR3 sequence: CASRPNQGTGNTIYF. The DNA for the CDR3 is TGTGCCAGCAGACCGAATCAGGGGACTGGAAACACCATATATTTT.

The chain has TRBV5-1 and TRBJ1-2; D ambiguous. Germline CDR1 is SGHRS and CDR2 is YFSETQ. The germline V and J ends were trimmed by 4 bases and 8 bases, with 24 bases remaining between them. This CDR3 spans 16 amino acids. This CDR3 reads CASSQTDTTRAEGYTF. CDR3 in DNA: TGCGCCAGCAGCCAGACCGACACAACTAGGGCTGAGGGCTACACCTTC.

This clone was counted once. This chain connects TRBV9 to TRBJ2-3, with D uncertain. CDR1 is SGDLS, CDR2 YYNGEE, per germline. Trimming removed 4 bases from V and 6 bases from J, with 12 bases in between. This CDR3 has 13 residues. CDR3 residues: CASSQSVRDTQYF. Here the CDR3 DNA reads TGTGCCAGCAGCCAATCCGTCAGGGATACGCAGTATTTT.

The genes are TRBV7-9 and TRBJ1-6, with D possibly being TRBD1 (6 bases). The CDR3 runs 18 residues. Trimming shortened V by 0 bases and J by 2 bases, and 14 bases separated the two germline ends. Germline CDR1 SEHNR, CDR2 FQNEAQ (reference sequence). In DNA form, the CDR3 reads TGTGCCAGCAGCTTAGCCGCCAGGGGTGTCGCCTATAATTCACCCCTCCACTTT. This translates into CASSLAARGVAYNSPLHF.

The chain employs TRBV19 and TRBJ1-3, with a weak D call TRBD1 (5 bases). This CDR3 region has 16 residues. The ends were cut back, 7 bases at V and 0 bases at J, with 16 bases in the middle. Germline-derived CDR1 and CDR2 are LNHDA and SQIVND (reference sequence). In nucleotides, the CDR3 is TGTGCCAGTAAAGCAGGGCTCCGTGCCTCTGGAAACACCATATATTTT. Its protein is CASKAGLRASGNTIYF.

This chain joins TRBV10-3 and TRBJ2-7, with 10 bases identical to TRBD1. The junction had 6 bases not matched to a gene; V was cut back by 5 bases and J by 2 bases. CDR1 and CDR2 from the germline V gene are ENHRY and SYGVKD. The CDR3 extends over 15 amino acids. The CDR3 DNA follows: TGTGCCATCAGTAGACAGGGGGCGAGCCCCTACGAGCAGTACTTC. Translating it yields CAISRQGASPYEQYF.

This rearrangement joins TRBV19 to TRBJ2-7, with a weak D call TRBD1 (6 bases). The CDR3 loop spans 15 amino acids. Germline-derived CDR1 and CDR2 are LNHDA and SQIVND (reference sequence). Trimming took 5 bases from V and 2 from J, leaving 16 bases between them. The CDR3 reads CASSPGGTTAYEQYF. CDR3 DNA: TGTGCCAGTAGTCCCGGTGGGACAACAGCCTACGAGCAGTACTTC.

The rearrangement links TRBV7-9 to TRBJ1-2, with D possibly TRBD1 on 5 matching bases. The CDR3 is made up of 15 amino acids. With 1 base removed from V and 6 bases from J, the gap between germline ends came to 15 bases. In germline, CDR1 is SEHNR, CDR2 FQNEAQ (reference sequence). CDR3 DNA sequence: TGTGCCAGCAGCTTAGACGCAGGGACTATGAATGGCTACACCTTC. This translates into CASSLDAGTMNGYTF.

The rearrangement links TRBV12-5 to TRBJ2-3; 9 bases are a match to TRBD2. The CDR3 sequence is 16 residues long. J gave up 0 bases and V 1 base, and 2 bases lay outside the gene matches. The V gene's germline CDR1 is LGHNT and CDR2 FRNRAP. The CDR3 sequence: CASGLGAGGSTDTQYF. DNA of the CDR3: TGTGCTAGTGGTTTGGGAGCGGGAGGCAGCACAGATACGCAGTATTTT.

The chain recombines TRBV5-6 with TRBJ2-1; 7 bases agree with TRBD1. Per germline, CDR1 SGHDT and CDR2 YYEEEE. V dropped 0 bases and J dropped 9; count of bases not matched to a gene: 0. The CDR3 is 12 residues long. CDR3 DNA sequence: TGTGCCAGCAGCTTGGCAGGGGGTGAGCAGTTCTTC. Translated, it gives CASSLAGGEQFF.

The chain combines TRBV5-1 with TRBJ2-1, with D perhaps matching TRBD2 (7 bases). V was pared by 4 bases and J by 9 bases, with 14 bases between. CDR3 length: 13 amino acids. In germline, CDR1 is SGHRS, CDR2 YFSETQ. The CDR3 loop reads CASSTQGGGEQFF. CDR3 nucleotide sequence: TGCGCCAGCAGCACTCAGGGAGGGGGTGAGCAGTTCTTC.

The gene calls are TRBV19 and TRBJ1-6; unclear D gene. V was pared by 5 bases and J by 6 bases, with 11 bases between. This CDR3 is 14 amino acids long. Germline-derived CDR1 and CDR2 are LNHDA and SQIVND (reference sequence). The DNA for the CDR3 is TGTGCCAGTAGTTGGGGAGGTTTTAATTCACCCCTCCACTTT. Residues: CASSWGGFNSPLHF. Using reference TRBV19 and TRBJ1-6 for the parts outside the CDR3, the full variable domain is DGGITQSPKYLFRKEGQNVTLSCEQNLNHDAMYWYRQDPGQGLRLIYYSQIVNDFQKGDIAEGYSVSREKKESFPLTVTSAQKNPTAFYLCASSWGGFNSPLHFGNGTRLTVT.

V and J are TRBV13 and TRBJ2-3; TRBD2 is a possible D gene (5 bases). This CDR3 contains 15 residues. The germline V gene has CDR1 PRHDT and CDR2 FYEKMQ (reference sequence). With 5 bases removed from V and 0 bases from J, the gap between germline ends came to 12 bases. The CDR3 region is CASSVYWESTDTQYF. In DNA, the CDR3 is TGTGCCAGCAGCGTCTACTGGGAGAGCACAGATACGCAGTATTTT.

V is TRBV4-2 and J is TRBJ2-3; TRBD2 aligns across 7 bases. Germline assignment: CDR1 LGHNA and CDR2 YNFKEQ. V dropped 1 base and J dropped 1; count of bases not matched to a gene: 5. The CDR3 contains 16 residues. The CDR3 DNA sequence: TGTGCCAGCAGCCAAGGCCCGGCGGGGGGCACAGATACGCAGTATTTT. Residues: CASSQGPAGGTDTQYF.

DNA for the CDR3: TGTGCCAGCAGGTTACTAGCGGAAAACACCGGGGAGCTGTTTTTT. This gives the protein CASRLLAENTGELFF. This chain joins TRBV2 and TRBJ2-2; 8 bases match TRBD2. Germline trimming cut 6 bases from V and 2 bases from J; bases unmatched to any gene: 5. Germline CDR1 is SNHLY and CDR2 is FYNNEI. The CDR3 length is 15 residues. Variable domain in full (rest from reference TRBV2 and TRBJ2-2): EPEVTQTPSHQVTQMGQEVILRCVPISNHLYFYWYRQILGQKVEFLVSFYNNEISEKSEIFDDQFSVERPDGSNFTLKIRSTKLEDSAMYFCASRLLAENTGELFFGEGSRLTVL.

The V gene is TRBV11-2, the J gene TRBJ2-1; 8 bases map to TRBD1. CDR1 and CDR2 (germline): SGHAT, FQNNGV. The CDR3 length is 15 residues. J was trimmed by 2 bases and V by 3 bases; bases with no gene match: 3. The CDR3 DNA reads TGTGCCAGCAGCTTTCGACAGGGGCCCTACAATGAGCAGTTCTTC. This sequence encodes CASSFRQGPYNEQFF.

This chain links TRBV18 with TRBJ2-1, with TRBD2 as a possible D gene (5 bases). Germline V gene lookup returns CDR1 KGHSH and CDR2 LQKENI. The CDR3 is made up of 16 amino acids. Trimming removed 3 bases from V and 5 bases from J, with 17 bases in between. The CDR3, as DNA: TGTGCCAGCTCACCCCTACCCACCGGGGTAAACAATGAGCAGTTCTTC. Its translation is CASSPLPTGVNNEQFF.

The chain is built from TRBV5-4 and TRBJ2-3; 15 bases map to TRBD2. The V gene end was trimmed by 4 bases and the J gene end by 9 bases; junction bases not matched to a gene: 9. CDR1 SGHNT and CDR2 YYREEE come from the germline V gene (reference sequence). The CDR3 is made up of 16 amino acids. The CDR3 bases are TGTGCCAGCAGCCAAGGGACTAGCGGGAGGCGGGGCACGCAGTATTTT. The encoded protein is CASSQGTSGRRGTQYF.

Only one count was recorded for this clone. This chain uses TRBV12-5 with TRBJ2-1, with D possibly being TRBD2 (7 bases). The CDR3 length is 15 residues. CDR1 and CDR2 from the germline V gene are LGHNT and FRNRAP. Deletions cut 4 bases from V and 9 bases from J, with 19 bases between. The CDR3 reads CASGSKGGSTGEQFF. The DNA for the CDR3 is TGTGCTAGTGGTTCCAAGGGGGGGAGCACAGGTGAGCAGTTCTTC.

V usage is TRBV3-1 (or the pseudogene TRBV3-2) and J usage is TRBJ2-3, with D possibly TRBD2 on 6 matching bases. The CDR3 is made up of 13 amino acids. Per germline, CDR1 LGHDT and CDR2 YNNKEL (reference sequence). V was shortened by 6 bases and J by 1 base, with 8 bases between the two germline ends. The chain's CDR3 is CASSPSGTDTQYF. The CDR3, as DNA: TGTGCCAGCAGTCCTAGCGGCACAGATACGCAGTATTTT.

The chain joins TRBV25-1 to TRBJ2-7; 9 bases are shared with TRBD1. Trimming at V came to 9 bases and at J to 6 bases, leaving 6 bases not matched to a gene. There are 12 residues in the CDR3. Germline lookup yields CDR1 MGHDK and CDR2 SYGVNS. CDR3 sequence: CARSTGGGEQYF. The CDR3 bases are TGTGCCAGATCTACAGGGGGCGGCGAGCAGTACTTC.